Listed here is a single TCR beta chain. This clonotype appeared many times. The antigen it binds to is not known. Base-call qualities are not available, and no considerably larger clone is one nucleotide away. V is reduced by 5 bases and J by 5 bases, leaving a spacing of 9 bases between them. The CDR3 spans 12 residues, from the cysteine through the phenylalanine. Only CDR3 DNA remains: 36 bases, in frame from the first base. Taken from the germline V gene, the CDR1 and CDR2 loops are SGHVS and FQNEAQ. This entry is derived from a study of T-cell memory formation after mild COVID-19 (dated by TCRdb to the early 2020s). Study-level background: Most TCR sequence clusters were specific to one of the two donors. Longitudinal TCRalpha and TCRbeta repertoire sequencing tracked T-cell clones expanding and contracting after mild COVID-19 in a couple of donors. The cohort comprised two young, previously healthy adult volunteers, one female and one male. Points the paper makes about the study in general: Only a couple of mild cases were covered by the study, and larger cohorts that include severe cases with pre-infection samples were considered necessary. Some responding clones were detected in pre-infection memory, suggesting pre-existing cross-reactive memory T cells joined the SARS-CoV-2 response. Clones that contracted from day 15 to 85 showed balanced CD4/CD8 phenotypes, whereas a second wave of clones that expanded from day 15 to 37 leaned towards CD4+. Contracting CD4+ clones were located mainly in the CM and EM memory subsets, whereas CD8+ clones were found to be enriched in EMRA. Whether the second-wave clones peaking on day 37 were SARS-CoV-2 specific was not confirmed.

PBMCs were isolated by Ficoll-Paque density gradient centrifugation. TCRdb names Illumina NovaSeq 6000 as the instrument used. TCRalpha and TCRbeta cDNA libraries were constructed by 5'RACE with constant-segment primers, with sample barcodes and unique molecular identifiers being introduced. RNA was extracted from every sample with Trizol reagent. Amplification of the libraries took two PCR steps, and the second step added a second sample barcode plus Illumina TruSeq adapters. The libraries were sequenced on an Illumina NovaSeq using 2 x 150 bp paired-end reads. The original pipeline was this. With migec v1.2.7, reads were demultiplexed and then collapsed into UMI-guided consensus sequences. Using mixcr v2.1.11, UMI consensuses were aligned to TRA and TRB V and J templates and then assembled into clonotypes. A clonotype was counted as expanded or contracted only when both edgeR and NoisET called the clonotype significant, with the noise models trained on biological replicates. For edgeR calls, the cutoffs were a false discovery rate-adjusted p below 0.01 and a log2 fold-change threshold of 1. As an exploratory analysis of dynamics, PCA with hierarchical clustering was applied to max-normalized trajectories of the 1000 most abundant clonotypes. Separately sequenced CD4+ and CD8+ repertoires were used to assign the CD4 or CD8 phenotype of responding clones. The public reads were reanalyzed by TCRdb: fastp trimming at Q25, MiXCR alignment, in-frame beta chains only. When rows share a CDR3 protein, they turn into one entry using the most common DNA and genes. Clone size and V and J calls follow TCRdb, not the original study. The sample profile shows around 300,000 distinct CDR3 sequences; over 11% of them were found once. The ten largest clones represent about 21% of the sample.

The rearranged segments are TRBV7-8 and TRBJ2-5, with TRBD2 tentatively as D gene (5 bases match). The TCR originated in a man younger than 35 who had mild COVID-19 (a few samples of this study predate the infection). The sample titles of this study are shuffled in the database, so cell type and time point are left out; the donor was told from shared clones. The sequencing input was PBMCs or a T cell subset sorted from them (not recorded which). The CDR3 protein: CASSPQRETQYF. The DNA is TGTGCCAGCAGCCCCCAGCGGGAGACCCAGTACTTC.